These 23 T cell receptor beta chains were sequenced from one sample in a study of OX40 agonist ivuxolimab in advanced cancers. Sequencing was performed with immunoSEQ multiplex PCR; in TCRdb, only in-frame clones are kept and a portion is missing. The sample yields tens of thousands of clones, roughly 87% seen once. Source: CD4+ or CD8+ T cells sorted from blood, taken in a trial of the OX40 agonist ivuxolimab. These receptors were taken from an adult with an advanced solid tumor such as melanoma, head and neck, liver or kidney cancer.

The V gene is TRBV5-1, the J gene TRBJ2-2; 7 nucleotides match TRBD2. The germline CDR1 and CDR2 sequences are SGHRS and YFSETQ. This CDR3 contains 16 residues. V lost 3 bases to trimming and J lost 7 bases; unmatched junction nucleotides: 12. The CDR3 region is CASSSIVAGVGGELFF. CDR3 bases: TGCGCCAGCAGCTCTATCGTGGCGGGAGTTGGCGGGGAGCTGTTTTTT.

The chain joins TRBV10-3 to TRBJ2-7; 7 nucleotides match TRBD2. In germline, CDR1 is ENHRY, CDR2 SYGVKD. V was clipped by 4 bases and J by 5 bases; unmatched bases: 8. The CDR3 loop spans 14 amino acids. The CDR3 protein is CAISGGRDGDEQYF. The DNA for the CDR3 is TGTGCCATCAGTGGGGGGAGGGACGGTGACGAGCAGTACTTC.

For this clone: Compared with germline, one end of the junction differs, possibly owing to a read error. The chain combines TRBV18 with TRBJ2-1; D perhaps matches TRBD2 (6 bases). The CDR3 totals 15 residues. The germline V gene encodes CDR1 KGHSH and CDR2 LQKENI. CDR3 DNA sequence: TGTGTCAGCTCACCGATTAGCGGCTCCTACAATGAGCAGTTCTTC. It codes for CVSSPISGSYNEQFF. Using reference TRBV18 and TRBJ2-1 for the parts outside the CDR3, the full variable domain is NAGVMQNPRHLVRRRGQEARLRCSPMKGHSHVYWYRQLPEEGLKFMVYLQKENIIDESGMPKERFSAEFPKEGPSILRIQQVVRGDSAAYFCVSSPISGSYNEQFFGPGTRLTVL.

The V gene is TRBV27, the J gene TRBJ2-6, with D maybe TRBD2 (5 bases). The CDR3 totals 15 residues. Germline V gene sequence: CDR1 MNHEY, CDR2 SMNVEV (reference sequence). V was trimmed by 3 bases and J by 4 bases, leaving 10 bases between them. The CDR3 DNA reads TGTGCCAGCAGTTTGAGGGTGACCGGGGCCAACGTCCTGACTTTC. Translation: CASSLRVTGANVLTF. Variable domain in full (rest from reference TRBV27 and TRBJ2-6): EAQVTQNPRYLITVTGKKLTVTCSQNMNHEYMSWYRQDPGLGLRQIYYSMNVEVTDKGDVPEGYKVSRKEKRNFPLILESPSPNQTSLYFCASSLRVTGANVLTFGAGSRLTVL.

The gene calls are TRBV30 and TRBJ1-2; 7 nucleotides line up with TRBD1. CDR3 length equals 13 residues. CDR1 and CDR2 from the germline V gene are GTSNPN and SVGIG (reference sequence). J lost 5 bases, V lost 0 bases, and 3 bases had no gene match. CDR3 sequence (DNA): TGTGCCTGGAGTGTACCGGGACAGTATGGCTACACCTTC. Translated: CAWSVPGQYGYTF.

This CDR3 reads CASSIQSAGYGYTF. For the CDR3, the DNA is TGTGCCAGCAGCATCCAATCCGCGGGCTATGGCTACACCTTC. The J gene is TRBJ1-2, the V gene TRBV9; D unclear. The V end lost 4 bases, the J end lost 4 bases, and 14 bases lay between the germline ends. Germline CDR1 and CDR2: SGDLS and YYNGEE. This CDR3 region has 14 residues.

The chain uses TRBV19 and TRBJ2-5; no clear D gene. The length of the CDR3 is 14 residues. Germline V lookup: CDR1 LNHDA, CDR2 SQIVND (reference sequence). V shed 6 bases and J shed 1 base, with 12 bases lying between them. CDR3 amino acids: CASSQQISQETQYF. The CDR3 DNA reads TGTGCCAGTAGCCAACAGATATCCCAAGAGACCCAGTACTTC. Supplemented by reference TRBV19 and TRBJ2-5, the full variable domain reads DGGITQSPKYLFRKEGQNVTLSCEQNLNHDAMYWYRQDPGQGLRLIYYSQIVNDFQKGDIAEGYSVSREKKESFPLTVTSAQKNPTAFYLCASSQQISQETQYFGPGTRLLVL.

The chain employs TRBV27 and TRBJ1-5; no definite D call. This CDR3 comprises 13 residues. From germline, CDR1 is MNHEY and CDR2 SMNVEV (reference sequence). Trimming cost V 5 bases and J 5 bases, with 10 bases left between them. CDR3 sequence: CASSQERYQPQHF. CDR3 nucleotide sequence: TGTGCCAGCAGTCAAGAACGCTATCAGCCCCAGCATTTT.

J is TRBJ2-1 and V is TRBV21-1. TRBV21-1 is a pseudogene segment. There are 13 residues in the CDR3. The CDR3 nucleotides read TGTGCCAGTTCACGGTTGAGGGGGAGGGAGCAGTTCTTC. It is translated as CASSRLRGREQFF.

The V gene is TRBV6-5, the J gene TRBJ1-4, with 8 bases that match TRBD1. The germline CDR1 and CDR2 sequences are MNHEY and SVGAGI. The CDR3 runs to 16 residues. V gave up 0 bases and J gave up 3 bases; unmatched junction bases: 3. In DNA form, the CDR3 reads TGTGCCAGCAGTTACTCCCTGACAGGGGCTAATGAAAAACTGTTTTTT. This sequence encodes CASSYSLTGANEKLFF.

The gene calls are TRBV30 and TRBJ1-5; 8 bases map to TRBD1. This CDR3 comprises 14 residues. Germline values: CDR1 GTSNPN, CDR2 SVGIG (reference sequence). V shed 5 bases and J 7 bases; nucleotides not matched to a gene: 10. The CDR3 nucleotides are TGTGCCTGGGCAACGACAGGGGTCAGGCAGCCCCAGCATTTT. Amino acid sequence: CAWATTGVRQPQHF.

V gene TRBV19 combines with J gene TRBJ2-1; no clear D. Germline CDR1 is LNHDA and CDR2 is SQIVND (reference sequence). V gave up 6 bases and J gave up 5 bases, with 5 bases separating them. The CDR3 sequence is 11 residues long. The CDR3 protein is CASRSNNEQFF. DNA for the CDR3: TGTGCCAGTAGGTCGAACAATGAGCAGTTCTTC.

CDR3 in amino acids: CASSVTSRDPSPLHF. DNA of the CDR3: TGTGCCAGCAGCGTAACGTCCCGGGACCCTTCACCCCTCCACTTT. The rearrangement links TRBV11-2 to TRBJ1-6, with TRBD1 as a possible D gene (5 bases). From germline, CDR1 is SGHAT and CDR2 FQNNGV. The CDR3 is made up of 15 amino acids. With 5 bases removed from V and 9 bases from J, the gap between germline ends came to 17 bases.

Of note for this clone: A read error may account for a junction end that differs from germline. The chain links TRBV28 to TRBJ2-1; no definite D call. The CDR3 has 15 amino acids. Looked up from germline, CDR1 is MDHEN and CDR2 is SYDVKM. DNA for the CDR3: TGTGCCAGCAGTTTAGCGGTTGGTAGCCTACTAAAATCGGTCTTC. Its translation: CASSLAVGSLLKSVF.

The V call is TRBV19, the J call TRBJ1-2; 8 nucleotides agree with TRBD1. With 5 bases clipped from V and 8 bases from J, the junction kept 4 bases outside the gene matches. This CDR3 spans 12 amino acids. CDR1 and CDR2 (germline): LNHDA, SQIVND (reference sequence). The CDR3 reads CASSADRVGYTF. The CDR3 nucleotides are TGTGCCAGTAGTGCGGACAGGGTCGGCTACACCTTC. The full variable domain, rest sourced from reference TRBV19 and TRBJ1-2, is DGGITQSPKYLFRKEGQNVTLSCEQNLNHDAMYWYRQDPGQGLRLIYYSQIVNDFQKGDIAEGYSVSREKKESFPLTVTSAQKNPTAFYLCASSADRVGYTFGSGTRLTVV.

This clone was observed a single time. The V call is TRBV5-1, the J call TRBJ2-5; D possibly corresponds to TRBD1 (6 bases). CDR1 SGHRS and CDR2 YFSETQ come from the germline V gene. This CDR3 has 15 amino acids. V was shortened by 0 bases and J by 5 bases, with 14 bases between the two germline ends. DNA of the CDR3: TGCGCCAGCAGCTTGGAGTCAGGGGAGTGGGAGACCCAGTACTTC. Translation: CASSLESGEWETQYF.

The V call is TRBV4-1, the J call TRBJ2-2, with 11 positions matching TRBD1. The CDR3 loop spans 16 amino acids. CDR1 and CDR2 (germline): MGHRA, YSYEKL. V lost 0 bases, J lost 7 bases, and 4 bases stayed unmatched. The CDR3 loop reads CASSQDRTGGIGELFF. CDR3 DNA: TGCGCCAGCAGCCAAGATAGGACAGGGGGCATCGGGGAGCTGTTTTTT.

This chain uses TRBV11-2 with TRBJ1-4; 7 bases are shared with TRBD1. The CDR3 has 16 amino acids. V shed 5 bases and J 5 bases; nucleotides not matched to a gene: 11. CDR1 is SGHAT, CDR2 FQNNGV, per germline. CDR3: CASSPGVGTVNEKLFF. CDR3 coding DNA: TGTGCCAGCAGCCCAGGGGTTGGGACAGTCAATGAAAAACTGTTTTTT.

The gene calls are TRBV5-1 and TRBJ1-1; D not certain. Trimming cost V 3 bases and J 8 bases, with 17 bases left between them. CDR3 length: 14 amino acids. Germline CDR1 is SGHRS and CDR2 is YFSETQ. This chain's CDR3 is CASSSVPHRTEAFF. The DNA of the CDR3 is TGCGCCAGCAGCTCGGTACCTCACCGGACCGAAGCTTTCTTT.

The V gene is TRBV29-1, the J gene TRBJ2-1; the match to TRBD2 covers 7 bases. With V trimmed by 7 bases and J by 6 bases, 6 bases remained unmatched. The CDR3 loop spans 12 amino acids. CDR1 is SQVTM and CDR2 is ANQGSEA in the germline V gene. In DNA, the CDR3 is TGCAGCGCGAGGGACTACCCCAATGAGCAGTTCTTC. Residues: CSARDYPNEQFF.

The chain carries TRBV6-5 and TRBJ2-1; no firm D call. The V gene lost 5 bases and the J gene lost 4 bases, with 12 bases spanning the gap. This CDR3 region has 14 residues. CDR1 is MNHEY, CDR2 SVGAGI, per germline. CDR3 amino acids: CASSPLREYNEQFF. The CDR3 nucleotides are TGTGCCAGCAGTCCACTTAGGGAATACAATGAGCAGTTCTTC.

The sample holds one count of this clone. V and J are TRBV18 and TRBJ2-1; 8 bases match TRBD1. Germline trimming cut 1 base from V and 0 bases from J; bases unmatched to any gene: 8. CDR3 length: 18 residues. The germline V gene has CDR1 KGHSH and CDR2 LQKENI. The CDR3 DNA is TGTGCCAGCTCACCACGAAGGACAGGGCCGAGCTCCTACAATGAGCAGTTCTTC. The encoded protein is CASSPRRTGPSSYNEQFF.

The chain joins TRBV19 to TRBJ1-6; D unresolved. This CDR3 has 14 residues. Germline CDR1 LNHDA, CDR2 SQIVND (reference sequence). The V gene lost 10 bases and the J gene lost 4 bases, with 14 bases spanning the gap. The CDR3 loop is CATTEGNYNSPLHF. The CDR3 DNA is TGTGCCACAACAGAAGGGAATTATAATTCACCCCTCCACTTT.